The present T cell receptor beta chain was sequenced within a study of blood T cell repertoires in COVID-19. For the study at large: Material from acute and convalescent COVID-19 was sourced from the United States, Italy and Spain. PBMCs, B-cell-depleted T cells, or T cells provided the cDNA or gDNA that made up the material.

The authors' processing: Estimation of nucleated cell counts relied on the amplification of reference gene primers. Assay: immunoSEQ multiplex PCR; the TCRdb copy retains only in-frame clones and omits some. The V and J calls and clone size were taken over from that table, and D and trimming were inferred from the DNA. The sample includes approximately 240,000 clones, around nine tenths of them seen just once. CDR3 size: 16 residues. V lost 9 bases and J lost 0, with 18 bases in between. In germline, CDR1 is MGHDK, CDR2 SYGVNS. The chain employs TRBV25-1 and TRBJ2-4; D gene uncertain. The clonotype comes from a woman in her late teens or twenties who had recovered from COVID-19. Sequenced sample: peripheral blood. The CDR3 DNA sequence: TGTGCCAGAGACTTAAACGGCGACCTAGCCAAAAACATTCAGTACTTC. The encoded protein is CARDLNGDLAKNIQYF.